This T cell receptor beta chain was captured in a study of blood T cell repertoires in COVID-19. Study background: Samples of COVID-19 (acute and convalescent) were obtained from the United States, Italy and Spain. Sources were T cells, B-cell-depleted T cells, or PBMCs; the material itself was cDNA or gDNA.

Seattle researchers signed up patients amid active infection and tracked them longitudinally. How the authors handled the data: Estimates of nucleated cell counts were drawn from the amplification of reference gene primers. TCRdb's copy holds only in-frame clones and misses some; the assay was immunoSEQ multiplex PCR. D and trimming were read from the DNA, whereas the V and J calls and clone size are those reported in that table. The sample holds 170,000 or so clones, around 87% seen once. With V trimmed by 5 bases and J by 7 bases, 5 bases remained unmatched. CDR3 size: 14 residues. From germline, CDR1 is SGHTA and CDR2 FQGNSA.

The chain employs TRBV7-2 and TRBJ2-2; TRBD1 matches 9 bases. Input material: peripheral blood. The source of this sequence is a man in his fifties or sixties with COVID-19, enrolled during active disease. CDR3 residues: CASSPTGGNGELFF. The CDR3 region has the DNA TGTGCCAGCAGCCCGACAGGGGGTAACGGGGAGCTGTTTTTT. The entire variable domain, with the rest obtained from reference TRBV7-2 and TRBJ2-2, is as follows: GAGVSQSPSNKVTEKGKDVELRCDPISGHTALYWYRQSLGQGLEFLIYFQGNSAPDKSGLPSDRFSAERTGGSVSTLTIQRTQQEDSAVYLCASSPTGGNGELFFGEGSRLTVL.